Described below is a single TCR beta chain sequence and its context. While infection was still active, Seattle patients were enrolled and then followed longitudinally. This sample was included in a study of blood T cell repertoires in COVID-19. This CDR3 spans 14 amino acids. The V gene lost 6 bases and the J gene lost 0 bases, with 11 bases spanning the gap. Germline CDR1 reads MNHEY; CDR2 reads SVGAGI. Profiling relied on immunoSEQ multiplex PCR, and the TCRdb table lists in-frame clones only, not all of them. The table lists approximately 200,000 clones, 94% of them singletons. Sequencing was carried out using peripheral blood. The TCR sequence derives from a man aged 25 to 40 with COVID-19, enrolled during active disease. The chain links TRBV6-5 to TRBJ1-1; D is perhaps TRBD1 (6 bases). The CDR3 sequence is CASSKDRMNTEAFF. For the CDR3, the DNA is TGTGCCAGCAGCAAGGACAGAATGAACACTGAAGCTTTCTTT.